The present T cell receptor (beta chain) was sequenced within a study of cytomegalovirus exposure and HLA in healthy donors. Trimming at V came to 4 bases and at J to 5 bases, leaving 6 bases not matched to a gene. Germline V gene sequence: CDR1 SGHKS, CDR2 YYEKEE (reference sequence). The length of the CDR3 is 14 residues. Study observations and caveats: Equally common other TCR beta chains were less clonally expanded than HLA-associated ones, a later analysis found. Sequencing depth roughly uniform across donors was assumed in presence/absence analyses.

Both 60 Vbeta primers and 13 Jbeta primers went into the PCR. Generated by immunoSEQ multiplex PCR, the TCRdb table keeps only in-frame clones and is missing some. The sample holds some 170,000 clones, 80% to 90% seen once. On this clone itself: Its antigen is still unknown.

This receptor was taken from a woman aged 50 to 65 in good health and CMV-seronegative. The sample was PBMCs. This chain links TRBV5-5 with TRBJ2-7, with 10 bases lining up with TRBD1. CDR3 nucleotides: TGTGCCAGCAGCCCGGGACAGGGGTCTCACGAGCAGTACTTC. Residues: CASSPGQGSHEQYF. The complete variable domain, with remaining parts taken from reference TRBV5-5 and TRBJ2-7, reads DAGVTQSPTHLIKTRGQQVTLRCSPISGHKSVSWYQQVLGQGPQFIFQYYEKEERGRGNFPDRFSARQFPNYSSELNVNALLLGDSALYLCASSPGQGSHEQYFGPGTRLTVT.